Detailed here is one T cell receptor (beta chain). The table lists this clonotype with a few counts. Its antigen remains undetermined. Nothing much larger sits one base from this clone, and base qualities are not available. Library prep was done by 5' RACE. The data were produced on an Illumina HiSeq 2000. Template switching added a universal primer binding site, and the final cDNA carried a unique molecular identifier that allowed TCR cDNA molecules to be counted accurately. First-strand cDNA for TCR alpha and beta chains was synthesized from specific primers in the conserved constant-segment region. To control for contamination, each cDNA library was double barcoded with a SMART-Mk sample barcode plus Illumina barcodes. TruSeq adapter sequences and Illumina sample barcodes were added in two successive PCR steps. Sequencing of the TCR alpha and beta cDNA libraries was done on the Illumina HiSeq platform using custom primers. Turning to the authors' computational methods: MiGEC processed the raw reads to extract unique molecular identifiers, while MiXCR was used to determine the CDR3 positions. Recombination models were inferred per individual with the repgenHMM and IGoR tools using an EM algorithm. Shared clonotypes were analyzed with the tcR package in R, and sharing was normalized by the product of cloneset sizes. To study raw recombination without the effects of thymic and clonal selection, out-of-frame nonproductive sequences were analyzed. The public reads were run again by TCRdb, first through fastp at Q25 and then through MiXCR, and only productive beta chains were kept. Each entry is one CDR3 protein sequence, shown with its most common DNA and genes. The V and J calls shown here were made by TCRdb, not taken from the authors' results. The sample profile shows 1.5 million or so distinct CDR3 sequences; less than 35% of them were found once. Of the sample, around 0.3% is held by the ten largest clones.

This sample is drawn from a study of identical twins (dated by TCRdb to about 2016). Study-level background: To test whether fetal clonotypes persist, this study deep-sequenced TCR alpha and beta repertoires from monozygotic twins, from unrelated adults of various ages, and from cord blood. Replicate twin experiments were performed at different times using different library preparation protocols to rule out contamination. The full study reports these points: In monozygotic twins, out-of-frame TCR alpha sharing was systematically underestimated by recombination models, although the models agreed with sharing between unrelated individuals. In beta out-of-frame sequences, excess twin sharing was weaker, because having fewer shared sequences lowered the signal-to-noise ratio. Because the same donors could not be followed over many years, the conclusions depended on cross-sectional statistical analysis. Compared with coincidental sharing between unrelated individuals, out-of-frame TCR alpha sequences shared between twins had an excess of sequences with low generation probability. Invariant T cells such as MAIT and iNKT could partly confound zero-insertion analyses, though diverse VJ usage argued against this for most clonotypes. Abundant cord blood beta clonotypes had fewer insertions, young adult naive repertoires showed a similar but weaker trend, and memory repertoires showed no such trend.

Only healthy Caucasian donors were included. The sample consisted of cord blood. This TCR derives from a newborn girl in good health.

The CDR3 protein: CSVETGQGARWATEAFF. The sequenced DNA is TGCAGCGTTGAAACCGGACAGGGGGCGCGTTGGGCCACTGAAGCTTTCTTT. The chain is assembled from TRBV29-1 and TRBJ1-1, and TRBD1 matches 11 of the central bases. From a lookup of the germline V gene, CDR1 and CDR2 are SQVTM and ANQGSEA. The CDR3, cysteine through phenylalanine, is 17 amino acids long. The retained sequence is limited to the CDR3, 51 bases, with the frame set at the first base. V is pruned by 2 bases and J by 4 bases, leaving 12 bases of the junction without a gene match.